This T cell receptor (beta chain) is from a study of blood T cells in healthy people across ages. Overall study findings and caveats: Diversity was higher, and naive CD4+ cells more numerous, in long-lived donors than in aged donors.

Germline CDR1 is MDHEN and CDR2 is SYDVKM. V was trimmed by 10 bases and J by 1 base, leaving 10 bases between them. This CDR3 has 13 amino acids. Per sample, a minimum of 6 million PBMCs were isolated. Total RNA was extracted at no less than 6 micrograms per sample. Together with a sample-barcoded 5' primer, a J-beta primer mix was included in a second PCR lasting about 6 to 11 cycles. Researchers report that each sample yielded at least 3 million CDR3-containing paired-end reads. Via MiXCR, TCRdb re-called the 5' RACE reads, giving one row per CDR3 protein. Of hundreds of thousands of distinct CDR3 sequences detected, 46% appear once; the ten largest clones hold 15% to 20%. This clonotype was found many times. Its antigen is unknown.

This chain links TRBV28 with TRBJ1-4; D is unresolved. Sequenced sample: blood. The source of this sequence is a man older than 75 in good health. CDR3 residues: CATIGKTNEKLFF. The CDR3 coding sequence is TGTGCCACAATAGGAAAAACTAATGAAAAACTGTTTTTT.